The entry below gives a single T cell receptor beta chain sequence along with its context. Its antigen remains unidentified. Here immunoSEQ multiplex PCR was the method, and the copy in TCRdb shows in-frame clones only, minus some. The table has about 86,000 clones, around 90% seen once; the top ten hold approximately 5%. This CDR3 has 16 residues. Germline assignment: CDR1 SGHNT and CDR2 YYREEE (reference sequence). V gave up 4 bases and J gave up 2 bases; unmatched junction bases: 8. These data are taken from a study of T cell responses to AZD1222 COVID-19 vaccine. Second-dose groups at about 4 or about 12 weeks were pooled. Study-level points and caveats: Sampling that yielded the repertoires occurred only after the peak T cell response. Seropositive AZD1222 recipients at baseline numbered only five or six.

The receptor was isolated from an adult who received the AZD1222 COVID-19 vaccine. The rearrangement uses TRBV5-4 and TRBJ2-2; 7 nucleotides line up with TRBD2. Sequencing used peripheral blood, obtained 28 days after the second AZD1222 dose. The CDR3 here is CASSTGGGSNTGELFF. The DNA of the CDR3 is TGTGCCAGCAGCACTGGGGGGGGTAGTAACACCGGGGAGCTGTTTTTT. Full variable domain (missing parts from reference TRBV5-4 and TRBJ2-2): ETGVTQSPTHLIKTRGQQVTLRCSSQSGHNTVSWYQQALGQGPQFIFQYYREEENGRGNFPPRFSGLQFPNYSSELNVNALELDDSALYLCASSTGGGSNTGELFFGEGSRLTVL.